A single T cell receptor (delta chain) is shown here with its context. TCRdb's protein, taken from a much larger clone, differs from this DNA's translation at residue 6, likely owing to a read error; the protein displayed comes from the DNA. TCRdb fed the RT-PCR reads into CATT to redo clone calling. There are about 3,000 delta-chain clones in the sample; 2.5% to 3% occur only once, and about a fifth lies in the top ten. This CDR3 is 20 amino acids long. The V and J ends lost 0 bases and 1 base, in that order; junction bases with no gene match: 13. In germline, CDR1 is GEAIGNYY, CDR2 EKD. This entry belongs to a study of gamma-delta T cells after stem cell transplantation.

This sequence joins TRDV2 and TRDJ1, with 13 nucleotides matching TRDD3. The receptor comes from a human donor. It is not recorded whose cells these are; they may come from a transplant donor. Input material: gamma-delta T cells. CDR3 bases: TGTGCCTGTGACACCGACTGGGGGATACGCTTACGAGCGATCACCGATAAACTCATCTTT. It specifies CACDTDWGIRLRAITDKLIF.